This T cell receptor (beta chain) was documented in a study of OX40 agonist ivuxolimab in advanced cancers. The ends lost 2 bases at V and 0 bases at J; junction bases unmatched: 7. The CDR3 extends over 16 amino acids. The germline gives CDR1 GTSNPN, CDR2 SVGIG (reference sequence). Assay: immunoSEQ multiplex PCR; the TCRdb copy retains only in-frame clones and omits some. Counted here are over 50,000 clones, under 90% occurring once; the ten biggest clones make up approximately 0.57%. The chain joins TRBV30 to TRBJ1-5; 7 nucleotides match TRBD1. The sequence came from an adult with an advanced solid tumor such as melanoma, head and neck, liver or kidney cancer. The sequencing used CD4+ or CD8+ T cells sorted from blood, collected in a trial of the OX40 agonist ivuxolimab. CDR3 loop: CAWSPIDRDSNQPQHF. CDR3 coding DNA: TGTGCCTGGAGTCCGATCGACAGGGATAGCAATCAGCCCCAGCATTTT.